This T cell receptor (beta chain) stems from a study of cytomegalovirus exposure and HLA in healthy donors. Findings and limits, study-wide: 87-base-pair reads could not separate some V segments, including TRBV6-2 and TRBV6-3.

The PCR made use of 60 Vbeta and 13 Jbeta primers. Generated by immunoSEQ multiplex PCR, the TCRdb table keeps only in-frame clones and is missing some. The sample yields around 76,000 clones, about 70% seen once. Germline values: CDR1 SGHTA, CDR2 FQGNSA. The CDR3 has 16 residues. V was clipped by 5 bases and J by 0 bases; unmatched bases: 8. A note on this clone: The antigen is undetermined.

This chain connects TRBV7-2 to TRBJ1-1; 8 nucleotides agree with TRBD1. The sequence came from a man aged 40-55 years in good health and CMV-seropositive. Material for sequencing was PBMCs. In DNA form, the CDR3 reads TGTGCCAGCAGCCCCCCCCGACAGGGGATGAACACTGAAGCTTTCTTT. It translates to CASSPPRQGMNTEAFF.